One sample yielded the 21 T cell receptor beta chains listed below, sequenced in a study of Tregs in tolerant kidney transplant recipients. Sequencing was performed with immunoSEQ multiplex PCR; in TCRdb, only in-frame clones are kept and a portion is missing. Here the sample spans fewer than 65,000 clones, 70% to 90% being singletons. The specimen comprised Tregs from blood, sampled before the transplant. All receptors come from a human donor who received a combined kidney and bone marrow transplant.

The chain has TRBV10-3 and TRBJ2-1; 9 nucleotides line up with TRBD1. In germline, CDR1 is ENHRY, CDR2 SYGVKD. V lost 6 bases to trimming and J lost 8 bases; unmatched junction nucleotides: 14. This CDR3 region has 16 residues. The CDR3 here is CAIRVTGGRWSDEQFF. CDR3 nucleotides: TGTGCCATCAGGGTGACAGGGGGGAGGTGGTCAGATGAGCAGTTCTTC.

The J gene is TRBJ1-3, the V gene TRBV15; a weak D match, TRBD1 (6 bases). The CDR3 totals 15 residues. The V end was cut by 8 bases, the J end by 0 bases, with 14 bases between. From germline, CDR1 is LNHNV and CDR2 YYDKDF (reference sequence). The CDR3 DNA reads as TGTGCCACCGGGCCGGGGGGCTCCTCTGGAAACACCATATATTTT. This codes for CATGPGGSSGNTIYF.

The CDR3 is CASSPRGGQGPGSQYF. CDR3 coding DNA: TGTGCCAGCTCACCGAGAGGGGGGCAGGGACCCGGGTCCCAGTACTTC. This chain links TRBV18 with TRBJ2-5; either TRBD1 or TRBD2 may supply D (6 bases each). Trimming cost V 3 bases and J 9 bases, with 23 bases left between them. CDR3 length equals 16 residues. CDR1 is KGHSH, CDR2 LQKENI, per germline.

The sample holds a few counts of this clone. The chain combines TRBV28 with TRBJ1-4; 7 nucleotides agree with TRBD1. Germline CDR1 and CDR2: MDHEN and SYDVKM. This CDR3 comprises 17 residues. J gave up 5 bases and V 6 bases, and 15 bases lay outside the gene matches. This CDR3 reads CASSQPGQPGANEKLFF. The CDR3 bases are TGTGCCAGCAGCCAACCGGGACAGCCAGGGGCGAATGAAAAACTGTTTTTT. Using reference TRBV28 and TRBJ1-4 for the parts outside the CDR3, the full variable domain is DVKVTQSSRYLVKRTGEKVFLECVQDMDHENMFWYRQDPGLGLRLIYFSYDVKMKEKGDIPEGYSVSREKKERFSLILESASTNQTSMYLCASSQPGQPGANEKLFFGSGTQLSVL.

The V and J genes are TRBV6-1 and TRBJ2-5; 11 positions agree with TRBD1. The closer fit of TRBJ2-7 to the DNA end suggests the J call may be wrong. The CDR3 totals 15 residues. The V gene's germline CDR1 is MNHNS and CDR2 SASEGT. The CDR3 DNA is TGTGCCAGCAGATCTTGGACAGGGGGCTTGAACGAGCAGTACTTC. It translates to CASRSWTGGLNEQYF.

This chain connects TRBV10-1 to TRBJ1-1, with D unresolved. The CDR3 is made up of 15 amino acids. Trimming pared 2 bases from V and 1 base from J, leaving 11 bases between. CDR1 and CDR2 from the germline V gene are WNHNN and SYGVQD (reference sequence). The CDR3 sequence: CASSEGPTANTEAFF. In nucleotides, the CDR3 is TGCGCCAGCAGTGAGGGACCTACAGCGAACACTGAAGCTTTCTTT.

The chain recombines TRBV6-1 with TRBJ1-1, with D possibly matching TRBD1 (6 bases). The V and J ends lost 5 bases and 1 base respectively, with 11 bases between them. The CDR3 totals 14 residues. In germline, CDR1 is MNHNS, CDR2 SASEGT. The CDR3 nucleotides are TGTGCCAGCAGTTATCAGGGGCCGAACACTGAAGCTTTCTTT. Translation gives CASSYQGPNTEAFF.

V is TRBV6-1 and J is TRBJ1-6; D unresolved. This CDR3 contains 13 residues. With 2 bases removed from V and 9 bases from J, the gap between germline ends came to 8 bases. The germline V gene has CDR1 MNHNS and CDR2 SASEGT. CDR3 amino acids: CASSELDGSPLHF. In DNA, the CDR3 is TGTGCCAGCAGTGAACTGGATGGTTCACCCCTCCACTTT.

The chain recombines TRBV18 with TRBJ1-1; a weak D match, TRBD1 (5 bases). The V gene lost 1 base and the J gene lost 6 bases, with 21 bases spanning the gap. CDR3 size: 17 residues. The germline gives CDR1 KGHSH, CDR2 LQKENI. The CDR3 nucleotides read TGTGCCAGCTCACCACGATTGGGGGGAGCGGGCTACGCTGAAGCTTTCTTT. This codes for CASSPRLGGAGYAEAFF.

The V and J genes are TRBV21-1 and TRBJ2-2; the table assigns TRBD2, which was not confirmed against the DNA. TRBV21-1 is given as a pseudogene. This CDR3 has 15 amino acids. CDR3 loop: CASSKLGLNTGELFF. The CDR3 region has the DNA TGTGCCAGCAGCAAATTGGGACTAAACACCGGGGAGCTGTTTTTT.

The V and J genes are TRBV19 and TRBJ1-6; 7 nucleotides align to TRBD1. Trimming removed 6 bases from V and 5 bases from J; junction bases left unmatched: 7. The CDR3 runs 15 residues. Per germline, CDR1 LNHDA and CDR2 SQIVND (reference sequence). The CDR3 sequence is CASSTGDANNSPLHF. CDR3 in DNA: TGTGCCAGTAGCACAGGGGATGCTAATAATTCACCCCTCCACTTT.

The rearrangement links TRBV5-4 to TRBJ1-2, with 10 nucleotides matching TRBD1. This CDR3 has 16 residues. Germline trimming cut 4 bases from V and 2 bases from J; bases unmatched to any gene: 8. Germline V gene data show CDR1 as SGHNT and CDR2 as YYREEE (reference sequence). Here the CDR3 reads CASSAFWTGGNYGYTF. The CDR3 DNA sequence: TGTGCCAGCAGCGCCTTTTGGACAGGGGGGAACTATGGCTACACCTTC.

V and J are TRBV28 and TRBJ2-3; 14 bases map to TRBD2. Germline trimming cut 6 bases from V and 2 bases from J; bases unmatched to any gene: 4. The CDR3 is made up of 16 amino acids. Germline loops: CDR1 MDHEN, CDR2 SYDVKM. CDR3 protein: CASRRTSGRTTDTQYF. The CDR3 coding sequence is TGTGCCAGCAGAAGGACTAGCGGGAGGACCACAGATACGCAGTATTTT.

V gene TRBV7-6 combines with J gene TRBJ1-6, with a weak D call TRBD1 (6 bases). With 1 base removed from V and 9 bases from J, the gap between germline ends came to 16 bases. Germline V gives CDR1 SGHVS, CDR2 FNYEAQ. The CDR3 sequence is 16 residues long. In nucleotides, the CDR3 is TGTGCCAGCAGCTTAGAACCTGGCCGGGGGGCTTCACCCCTCCACTTT. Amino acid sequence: CASSLEPGRGASPLHF. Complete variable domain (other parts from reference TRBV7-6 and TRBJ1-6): GAGVSQSPRYKVTKRGQDVALRCDPISGHVSLYWYRQALGQGPEFLTYFNYEAQQDKSGLPNDRFSAERPEGSISTLTIQRTEQRDSAMYRCASSLEPGRGASPLHFGNGTRLTVT.

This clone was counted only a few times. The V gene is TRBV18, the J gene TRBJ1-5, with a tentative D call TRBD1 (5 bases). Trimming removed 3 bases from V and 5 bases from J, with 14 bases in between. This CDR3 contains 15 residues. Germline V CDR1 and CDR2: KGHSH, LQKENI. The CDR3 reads CASSPGAGYDQPQHF. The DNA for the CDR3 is TGTGCCAGCTCACCCGGGGCAGGGTACGATCAGCCCCAGCATTTT. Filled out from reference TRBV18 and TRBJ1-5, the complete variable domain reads NAGVMQNPRHLVRRRGQEARLRCSPMKGHSHVYWYRQLPEEGLKFMVYLQKENIIDESGMPKERFSAEFPKEGPSILRIQQVVRGDSAAYFCASSPGAGYDQPQHFGDGTRLSIL.

The CDR3 spells CASSYVNSGANVLTF. CDR3 nucleotide sequence: TGTGCCAGCAGCTACGTCAACTCTGGGGCCAACGTCCTGACTTTC. The J gene is TRBJ2-6, the V gene TRBV5-6, with D hard to call. The germline V and J ends were trimmed by 3 bases and 0 bases, with 7 bases remaining between them. Looked up from germline, CDR1 is SGHDT and CDR2 is YYEEEE. The CDR3 has 15 residues.

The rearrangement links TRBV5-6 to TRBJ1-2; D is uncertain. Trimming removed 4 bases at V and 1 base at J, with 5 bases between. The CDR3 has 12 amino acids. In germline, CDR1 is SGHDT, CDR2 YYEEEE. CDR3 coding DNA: TGTGCCAGCAGCCAAAATAACTATGGCTACACCTTC. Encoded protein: CASSQNNYGYTF.

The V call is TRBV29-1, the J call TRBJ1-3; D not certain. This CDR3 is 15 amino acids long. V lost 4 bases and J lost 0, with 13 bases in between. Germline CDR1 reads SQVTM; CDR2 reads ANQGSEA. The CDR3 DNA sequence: TGCAGCGTTGTAAAGGGAGGGAGCTCTGGAAACACCATATATTTT. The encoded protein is CSVVKGGSSGNTIYF.

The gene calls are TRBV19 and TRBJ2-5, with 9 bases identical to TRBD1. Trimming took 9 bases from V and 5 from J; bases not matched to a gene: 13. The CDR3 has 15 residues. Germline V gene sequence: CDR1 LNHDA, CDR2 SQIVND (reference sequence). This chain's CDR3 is CASVGTGRGYETQYF. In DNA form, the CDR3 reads TGTGCCAGCGTTGGGACAGGGAGAGGATATGAGACCCAGTACTTC.

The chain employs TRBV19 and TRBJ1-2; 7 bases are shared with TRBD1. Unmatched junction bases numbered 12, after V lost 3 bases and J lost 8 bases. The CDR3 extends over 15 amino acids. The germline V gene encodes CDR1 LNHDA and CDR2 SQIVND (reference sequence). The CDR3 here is CASSISPDRLRGYTF. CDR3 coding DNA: TGTGCCAGTAGTATCTCCCCGGACAGGTTGCGGGGCTACACCTTC.

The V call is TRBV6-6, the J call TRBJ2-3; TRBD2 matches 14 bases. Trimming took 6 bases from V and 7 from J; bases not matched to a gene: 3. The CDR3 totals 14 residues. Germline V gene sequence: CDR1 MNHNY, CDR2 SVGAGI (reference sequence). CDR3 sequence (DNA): TGTGCCAGCAGGGGACTAGCGGGGGATTATACGCAGTATTTT. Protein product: CASRGLAGDYTQYF.